One sample yielded the 5 T cell receptor beta chains listed below, sequenced in a study of blood T cell repertoires in COVID-19. Sequencing was performed with immunoSEQ multiplex PCR; in TCRdb, only in-frame clones are kept and a portion is missing. The table records almost 300,000 clones, approximately 89% of them present only once. The sequenced sample consisted of peripheral blood. These receptors were taken from a woman between 25 and 40 years old with COVID-19, enrolled during active disease.

The gene calls are TRBV24-1 and TRBJ2-3; possibly TRBD2 for D (5 bases). The CDR3 consists of 17 residues. In germline, CDR1 is KGHDR, CDR2 SFDVKD. V dropped 2 bases and J dropped 2 bases, with 16 bases sitting between them. The CDR3 bases are TGTGCCACCAGTGATTCCTGGTCGGACTCCCTCACAGATACGCAGTATTTT. Protein sequence: CATSDSWSDSLTDTQYF.

The chain recombines TRBV3-1 (or the pseudogene TRBV3-2) with TRBJ1-5, with 7 bases matching TRBD1. Germline trimming cut 1 base from V and 2 bases from J; bases unmatched to any gene: 5. CDR1 and CDR2 (germline): LGHDT, YNNKEL (reference sequence). There are 16 residues in the CDR3. The CDR3 loop reads CASSQAGRGGNQPQHF. CDR3 DNA: TGTGCCAGCAGCCAAGCGGGCAGGGGGGGCAATCAGCCCCAGCATTTT.

V gene TRBV7-9 combines with J gene TRBJ1-1; 7 bases map to TRBD1. Germline V gene lookup returns CDR1 SEHNR and CDR2 FQNEAQ (reference sequence). CDR3 length: 13 amino acids. Unmatched junction bases numbered 12, after V lost 8 bases and J lost 9 bases. CDR3 sequence reads: CASSEGAERKAFF. Here the CDR3 DNA reads TGTGCCAGCTCCGAGGGGGCGGAAAGGAAAGCTTTCTTT.

V and J are TRBV4-1 and TRBJ1-5, with D hard to call. V lost 2 bases, J lost 4 bases, and 12 bases lay in between. Germline lookup yields CDR1 MGHRA and CDR2 YSYEKL. This CDR3 comprises 15 residues. CDR3 protein: CASSQNPHPNQPQHF. The CDR3 nucleotides are TGCGCCAGCAGCCAAAACCCACATCCTAATCAGCCCCAGCATTTT.

The chain recombines TRBV15 with TRBJ1-6; weak D call: TRBD1 (6 bases). This CDR3 region has 16 residues. CDR1 and CDR2 from the germline V gene are LNHNV and YYDKDF (reference sequence). V was cut by 3 bases and J by 6 bases, with 15 bases left in between. The CDR3 coding sequence is TGTGCCACCAGCAGGACGCGGACAGATACTAATTCACCCCTCCACTTT. Amino acids: CATSRTRTDTNSPLHF.